This TCR beta chain was captured by sequencing in a study of TIL therapy for anti-PD-1-resistant metastatic lung cancer. Study details: Patients had a median age of around 54 years (range about 38-85). By whole-exome sequencing, median non-synonymous tumor mutation burden was approximately 1.4 mutations per megabase.

Sequencing used immunoSEQ v3. Survey-level samples got 2 million to 2.5 million read pairs; deep-level samples got roughly 4.5-6.5 million. Here immunoSEQ multiplex PCR was the method, and the copy in TCRdb shows in-frame clones only, minus some. The table has about 60,000 clones, over 75% seen once. V lost 2 bases to trimming and J lost 5 bases, with 6 bases between them. The CDR3 sequence is 12 residues long. Germline V lookup: CDR1 MNHEY, CDR2 SVGAGI. Time point in this sample: pre-treatment sample, taken before nivolumab and TIL therapy. This sequence originates from a person between 25 and 79 years old with non-small cell lung cancer. The chain employs TRBV6-5 and TRBJ1-1; D is unclear. Specimen: blood, collected at baseline. The CDR3 region is CASSYGQTEAFF. CDR3 sequence (DNA): TGTGCCAGCAGTTACGGTCAGACTGAAGCTTTCTTT.